Listed below are T cell receptor beta chains from one sample, sequenced in a study of long-term antiretroviral therapy in people with HIV. Measured with immunoSEQ multiplex PCR; TCRdb has only the in-frame clones, and not every one. Of 25,000 to 30,000 clones detected, 95% appear once; the ten largest clones hold 8% to 10%. Sequencing used unsorted PBMCs, obtained 5.3 years after starting antiretroviral therapy. These receptors came from a young man with HIV. CDR3s include the opening cysteine and the closing phenylalanine or tryptophan. Fields, in order: D gene, V gene, clone size, J gene, CDR3 DNA, CDR3 protein. D genes are given only for firm matches. Only part of the rows carry a size: once, few, many, or a class if the clone is expanded.

>NA|TRBV19|NA|TRBJ1-2
TGTGCCAGTAGTATCAACCCACAGGGAACGGGGGGCTACACCTTC
CASSINPQGTGGYTF
>NA|TRBV11-2|once|TRBJ2-7
TGTGCCAGCAGCTTACTGGCCACATACTCCTACGAGCAGTACTTC
CASSLLATYSYEQYF
>TRBD1|TRBV5-1|NA|TRBJ2-7
TGCGCCAGCAGCTCCCTAACAGGGGGCGGCGACGAGCAGTACTTC
CASSSLTGGGDEQYF
>NA|TRBV28|NA|TRBJ1-5
TGTGCCAGCAGGCATCTCAGGGAAGGTGTTCAGCCCCAGCATTTT
CASRHLREGVQPQHF
>NA|TRBV2|few|TRBJ1-5
TGTGCCAGCAGTGAAACGGGGAATCAGCCCCAGCATTTT
CASSETGNQPQHF
>TRBD1|TRBV5-4|NA|TRBJ1-2
TGTGCCAGCAGCTTGGGAGGGACAGGGTCCAGAGGCTACACCTTC
CASSLGGTGSRGYTF
>NA|TRBV6-5|few|TRBJ2-1
TGTGCCAGCAGTTACGGGCTGTCCAATGAGCAGTTCTTC
CASSYGLSNEQFF
>NA|TRBV28|NA|TRBJ2-7
TGTGCCAGCAGGACTAGTCCAGCCGAGCAGTACTTC
CASRTSPAEQYF
>NA|TRBV27|NA|TRBJ1-5
TGTGCCAGCAGTTTTGCCCGGGATCAGCCCCAGCATTTT
CASSFARDQPQHF
>NA|TRBV6-4|once|TRBJ2-3
TGTGCCAGCAGTGACGACGGGGGAAACACAGATACGCAGTATTTT
CASSDDGGNTDTQYF
>NA|TRBV9|NA|TRBJ2-3
TGTGCCAGCAGCGCGGATGGGGGCGGGGGCACAGATACGCAGTATTTT
CASSADGGGGTDTQYF
>NA|TRBV4-1|NA|TRBJ2-1
TGCGCCAGCAGCCAACAAAAGGAGTACAATGAGCAGTTCTTC
CASSQQKEYNEQFF
>NA|TRBV30|NA|TRBJ1-5
TGTGCCTGGAGTGTACGGCCCCGACTGGGAGGCAATCAGCCCCAGCATTTT
CAWSVRPRLGGNQPQHF
>TRBD2|TRBV5-1|NA|TRBJ2-3
TGCGCCAGCAGCTTGGAGGGGACTAGCGGGATAAGCACAGATACGCAGTATTTT
CASSLEGTSGISTDTQYF
>NA|TRBV7-8|once|TRBJ1-1
TGTGCCAGCACCCCCGGGAACACTGAAGCTTTCTTT
CASTPGNTEAFF
>NA|TRBV7-9|NA|TRBJ2-5
TGTGCCAGCAGCTTACTTCGGGAGACCCAGTACTTC
CASSLLRETQYF
>NA|TRBV28|NA|TRBJ2-2
TGTGCCAGCAGTTTTAGCACCGGGGAGCTGTTTTTT
CASSFSTGELFF
>NA|TRBV27|NA|TRBJ1-5
TGTGCCAGCAGTTCAGGGGGCAATCAGCCCCAGCATTTT
CASSSGGNQPQHF
>NA|TRBV6-5|NA|TRBJ2-7
TGTGCCAGCAGTCAGGGCGGCGAGCAGTACTTC
CASSQGGEQYF
>TRBD1|TRBV30|NA|TRBJ1-2
TGTGCCTGGAGTGTACAAACAGGGGCGAACTATGGCTACACCTTC
CAWSVQTGANYGYTF
>NA|TRBV11-3|NA|TRBJ2-2
TGTGCCAGTGAGGGGCACTTCACCGGGGAGCTGTTTTTT
CASEGHFTGELFF
>TRBD1|TRBV7-3|NA|TRBJ1-1
TGTGCCAGCAGCCCCGGACAGGGTTTGGCTTTCTTT
CASSPGQGLAFF
>NA|TRBV6-1|once|TRBJ1-2
TGTGCCAGCAGCGATAGGGACACCTTCTATGGCTACACCTTC
CASSDRDTFYGYTF